Following are 28 T cell receptor beta chains from one sample sequenced in a study of cytomegalovirus exposure and HLA in healthy donors. Use of 60 Vbeta and 13 Jbeta primers characterized the PCR. Sequencing was performed with immunoSEQ multiplex PCR; in TCRdb, only in-frame clones are kept and a portion is missing. The sample records 100,000 to 150,000 clones, more than 75% being singletons. Material: PBMCs. The receptors were gathered from a woman aged 60-70 years in good health and CMV-seropositive.

V and J are TRBV19 and TRBJ2-7; 9 positions match TRBD1. The CDR3 runs to 14 residues. The germline gives CDR1 LNHDA, CDR2 SQIVND (reference sequence). The V gene end was trimmed by 6 bases and the J gene end by 0 bases; junction bases not matched to a gene: 3. This CDR3 reads CASRPGQGSYEQYF. In DNA form, the CDR3 reads TGTGCCAGTAGACCGGGACAGGGCTCCTACGAGCAGTACTTC. The whole variable domain, filled in from reference TRBV19 and TRBJ2-7, reads DGGITQSPKYLFRKEGQNVTLSCEQNLNHDAMYWYRQDPGQGLRLIYYSQIVNDFQKGDIAEGYSVSREKKESFPLTVTSAQKNPTAFYLCASRPGQGSYEQYFGPGTRLTVT.

The rearrangement joins TRBV7-2 to TRBJ2-5; D is uncertain. Trimming shortened V by 5 bases and J by 5 bases, and 12 bases separated the two germline ends. The CDR3 totals 13 residues. Per the germline V gene, CDR1 is SGHTA and CDR2 is FQGNSA. DNA of the CDR3: TGTGCCAGCAGCCAAGACCGGCGGGAGACCCAGTACTTC. Translated: CASSQDRRETQYF.

In its sample, this clone was seen once. This chain joins TRBV2 and TRBJ2-3; 12 positions match TRBD2. V lost 4 bases, J lost 2 bases, and 4 bases stayed unmatched. Per the germline V gene, CDR1 is SNHLY and CDR2 is FYNNEI. The CDR3 is made up of 16 amino acids. This CDR3 reads CASSGLAGDPTDTQYF. The CDR3 nucleotides read TGTGCCAGCAGTGGACTAGCGGGGGACCCCACAGATACGCAGTATTTT.

This sequence joins TRBV11-2 and TRBJ2-2; D is undetermined. Germline V gene data show CDR1 as SGHAT and CDR2 as FQNNGV. The length of the CDR3 is 15 residues. V dropped 5 bases and J dropped 1 base, with 11 bases sitting between them. The CDR3 DNA reads TGTGCCAGCAGCCCTCCTAGACGGAACACCGGGGAGCTGTTTTTT. It encodes CASSPPRRNTGELFF. Using reference TRBV11-2 and TRBJ2-2 for the parts outside the CDR3, the full variable domain is EAGVAQSPRYKIIEKRQSVAFWCNPISGHATLYWYQQILGQGPKLLIQFQNNGVVDDSQLPKDRFSAERLKGVDSTLKIQPAKLEDSAVYLCASSPPRRNTGELFFGEGSRLTVL.

The chain joins TRBV20-1 to TRBJ2-4, with D tentatively TRBD2 (5 bases). CDR1 DFQATT and CDR2 SNEGSKA come from the germline V gene (reference sequence). This CDR3 spans 10 amino acids. V gave up 6 bases and J gave up 10 bases, with 10 bases separating them. Here the CDR3 DNA reads TGCAGTGCCAGCACGGGGATTCAGTACTTC. This codes for CSASTGIQYF.

This rearrangement joins TRBV18 to TRBJ1-4, with 11 positions matching TRBD1. V lost 3 bases, J lost 5 bases, and 5 bases stayed unmatched. Per the germline V gene, CDR1 is KGHSH and CDR2 is LQKENI. CDR3 length: 16 amino acids. CDR3 DNA sequence: TGTGCCAGCTCACCGTTCGGACAGGGGGCAAATGAAAAACTGTTTTTT. Translation gives CASSPFGQGANEKLFF. The full variable domain, completed using reference TRBV18 and TRBJ1-4, is NAGVMQNPRHLVRRRGQEARLRCSPMKGHSHVYWYRQLPEEGLKFMVYLQKENIIDESGMPKERFSAEFPKEGPSILRIQQVVRGDSAAYFCASSPFGQGANEKLFFGSGTQLSVL.

This clone was picked up one time. The chain has TRBV7-3 and TRBJ2-3; D unclear. Per germline, CDR1 SGHTA and CDR2 FQGTGA. The CDR3 has 13 residues. Trimming left V 5 bases short and J 6 bases short, with 12 bases between. The CDR3 coding sequence is TGTGCCAGCAGCCCGCATACGAGGGATACGCAGTATTTT. Its protein is CASSPHTRDTQYF.

This clone was recorded a few times. The genes are TRBV5-1 and TRBJ2-2; 7 nucleotides line up with TRBD2. Germline CDR1 is SGHRS and CDR2 is YFSETQ. The CDR3 spans 16 residues. With 0 bases clipped from V and 1 base from J, the junction kept 3 bases outside the gene matches. Here the CDR3 DNA reads TGCGCCAGCAGCTTGGCGGGAGGAAAGAACACCGGGGAGCTGTTTTTT. Residues: CASSLAGGKNTGELFF.

The count of this clone is one. The chain links TRBV18 to TRBJ2-3; TRBD2 matches at 8 bases. This CDR3 is 16 amino acids long. CDR1 and CDR2 from the germline V gene are KGHSH and LQKENI. Trimming removed 3 bases from V and 2 bases from J; junction bases left unmatched: 7. The DNA for the CDR3 is TGTGCCAGCTCACCGAACGGGGGGGGAATCACAGATACGCAGTATTTT. Translation gives CASSPNGGGITDTQYF. The whole variable domain, remainder taken from reference TRBV18 and TRBJ2-3, is NAGVMQNPRHLVRRRGQEARLRCSPMKGHSHVYWYRQLPEEGLKFMVYLQKENIIDESGMPKERFSAEFPKEGPSILRIQQVVRGDSAAYFCASSPNGGGITDTQYFGPGTRLTVL.

This clone has more than one count but fewer than ten. This sequence joins TRBV30 and TRBJ2-3; 7 bases are shared with TRBD1. Germline V gene lookup returns CDR1 GTSNPN and CDR2 SVGIG (reference sequence). With 5 bases clipped from V and 5 bases from J, the junction kept 7 bases outside the gene matches. CDR3 size: 13 residues. The CDR3 sequence: CAWGQRGRDTQYF. CDR3 nucleotides: TGTGCCTGGGGACAGAGGGGGCGAGATACGCAGTATTTT.

The chain combines TRBV19 with TRBJ2-3; TRBD1 agrees at 7 bases. The CDR3 has 15 amino acids. The V gene's germline CDR1 is LNHDA and CDR2 SQIVND (reference sequence). Trimming cost V 5 bases and J 2 bases; bases outside gene matches: 7. The CDR3 DNA reads as TGTGCCAGTAGTCTCCAACAGGGGACCACAGATACGCAGTATTTT. Translating it yields CASSLQQGTTDTQYF.

V gene TRBV6-5 combines with J gene TRBJ2-1, with 8 bases fitting TRBD2. In germline, CDR1 is MNHEY, CDR2 SVGAGI. The CDR3 consists of 16 residues. J was trimmed by 8 bases and V by 4 bases; bases with no gene match: 13. CDR3 sequence (DNA): TGTGCCAGCAGTTCCCGGACTAGCCGCTTAGGCGATGAGCAGTTCTTC. Residues: CASSSRTSRLGDEQFF.

The sample holds a few counts of this clone. The rearrangement joins TRBV27 to TRBJ2-3, with D possibly being TRBD1 (6 bases). Trimming removed 6 bases at V and 3 bases at J, with 16 bases between. Per the germline V gene, CDR1 is MNHEY and CDR2 is SMNVEV (reference sequence). This CDR3 comprises 15 residues. Written as DNA, the CDR3 is TGTGCCAGCAGACCACAGGGCCGATGGACAGATACGCAGTATTTT. It yields the protein CASRPQGRWTDTQYF.

The V call is TRBV7-3, the J call TRBJ2-1; unclear D gene. Trimming left V 0 bases short and J 7 bases short, with 10 bases between. The CDR3 is 14 residues long. Per germline, CDR1 SGHTA and CDR2 FQGTGA. The CDR3, as DNA: TGTGCCAGCAGCTTAACGACTCTCGTGAATGAGCAGTTCTTC. Translated, it gives CASSLTTLVNEQFF.

The chain combines TRBV2 with TRBJ1-2, with 8 bases fitting TRBD1. The germline gives CDR1 SNHLY, CDR2 FYNNEI. The CDR3 totals 15 residues. The V segment lost 6 bases and the J segment 1 base; nucleotides outside the gene matches: 7. The CDR3 DNA sequence: TGTGCCAGCAGGAAGGGGGGACAGGTTAACTATGGCTACACCTTC. Translating gives CASRKGGQVNYGYTF.

The rearrangement uses TRBV19 and TRBJ1-2, with TRBD1 matching 10 bases. The germline V gene has CDR1 LNHDA and CDR2 SQIVND (reference sequence). Trimming cost V 6 bases and J 5 bases; bases outside gene matches: 6. The CDR3 has 14 residues. The CDR3 reads CASRRDRGLYGYTF. The CDR3 DNA reads as TGTGCCAGTAGACGGGACAGGGGACTGTATGGCTACACCTTC.

The chain has TRBV5-1 and TRBJ2-3, with 10 bases identical to TRBD1. Germline loops: CDR1 SGHRS, CDR2 YFSETQ. The CDR3 loop spans 15 amino acids. V was clipped by 4 bases and J by 2 bases; unmatched bases: 4. In DNA, the CDR3 is TGCGCCAGCAGCCAGGGACAGGGGACCACAGATACGCAGTATTTT. Translation gives CASSQGQGTTDTQYF.

The rearrangement links TRBV5-5 to TRBJ1-2; D is undetermined. Trimming cost V 5 bases and J 4 bases, with 12 bases left between them. Per the germline V gene, CDR1 is SGHKS and CDR2 is YYEKEE (reference sequence). This CDR3 spans 13 amino acids. CDR3 nucleotides: TGTGCCAGCAGTCCGAGGGAATCCTATGGCTACACCTTC. This codes for CASSPRESYGYTF.

The gene calls are TRBV7-2 and TRBJ2-5, with 8 bases identical to TRBD1. Germline V gene lookup returns CDR1 SGHTA and CDR2 FQGNSA. The CDR3 spans 14 residues. V gave up 5 bases and J gave up 2 bases; unmatched junction bases: 4. This CDR3 reads CASSRTGNQETQYF. DNA of the CDR3: TGTGCCAGCAGCCGGACAGGGAATCAAGAGACCCAGTACTTC.

This rearrangement joins TRBV2 to TRBJ1-2; 8 nucleotides match TRBD1. Trimming at V came to 7 bases and at J to 3 bases, leaving 4 bases not matched to a gene. The CDR3 is 13 amino acids. The V gene's germline CDR1 is SNHLY and CDR2 FYNNEI. This chain's CDR3 is CASTSGQDYGYTF. The DNA for the CDR3 is TGTGCCAGCACGTCGGGACAGGACTATGGCTACACCTTC.

V is TRBV5-4 and J is TRBJ2-1, with 7 bases fitting TRBD2. V was pared by 1 base and J by 4 bases, with 5 bases of the junction left unmatched. Germline V gene lookup returns CDR1 SGHNT and CDR2 YYREEE (reference sequence). CDR3 length equals 15 residues. CDR3 loop: CASSLPGGGYNEQFF. CDR3 nucleotide sequence: TGTGCCAGCAGCTTGCCGGGCGGGGGATACAATGAGCAGTTCTTC.

V usage is TRBV7-2 and J usage is TRBJ1-3, with TRBD1 matching over 8 bases. Trimming took 5 bases from V and 4 from J; bases not matched to a gene: 7. This CDR3 comprises 15 residues. CDR1 is SGHTA, CDR2 FQGNSA, per germline. CDR3 in DNA: TGTGCCAGCAGCAAGACAGGGGAGCCCGGAAACACCATATATTTT. Translation gives CASSKTGEPGNTIYF.

This sequence joins TRBV30 and TRBJ2-5, with 7 nucleotides matching TRBD1. This CDR3 has 14 residues. V lost 0 bases and J lost 5; bases outside the gene matches: 6. Germline CDR1 GTSNPN, CDR2 SVGIG (reference sequence). In DNA form, the CDR3 reads TGTGCCTGGAGTGTGGTCAGGGGGATGGAGACCCAGTACTTC. Amino acid sequence: CAWSVVRGMETQYF. Combining the CDR3 with reference TRBV30 and TRBJ2-5 gives the whole variable domain SQTIHQWPATLVQPVGSPLSLECTVEGTSNPNLYWYRQAAGRGLQLLFYSVGIGQISSEVPQNLSASRPQDRQFILSSKKLLLSDSGFYLCAWSVVRGMETQYFGPGTRLLVL.

The genes are TRBV7-3 and TRBJ1-6, with 7 bases matching TRBD1. CDR1 is SGHTA, CDR2 FQGTGA, per germline. The CDR3 consists of 16 residues. After removal of 1 base from V and 7 bases from J, the junction contained 7 bases not matched to a gene. The CDR3 DNA reads TGTGCCAGCAGCTTAATGCCAGGGGGACCAAATTCACCCCTCCACTTT. This sequence encodes CASSLMPGGPNSPLHF.

This clone was detected only a few times. The chain couples TRBV29-1 to TRBJ2-7, with D possibly TRBD1 on 6 matching bases. The CDR3 has 13 amino acids. Germline V gene lookup returns CDR1 SQVTM and CDR2 ANQGSEA. V was pared by 3 bases and J by 1 base, with 10 bases between. In DNA, the CDR3 is TGCAGCGTTGACTTGCAGGGGTCCTACGAGCAGTACTTC. As protein: CSVDLQGSYEQYF.

This chain uses TRBV5-1 with TRBJ2-1; 10 bases match TRBD2. Germline V gene sequence: CDR1 SGHRS, CDR2 YFSETQ. The CDR3 spans 16 residues. V shed 4 bases, J shed 5 bases, and the junction held 9 bases outside the gene matches. The CDR3 DNA reads TGCGCCAGCAGCGGGGCCGGGACTAGCGAGAACAATGAGCAGTTCTTC. Protein sequence: CASSGAGTSENNEQFF.

This rearrangement joins TRBV6-5 to TRBJ2-7; 7 bases match TRBD1. V was clipped by 7 bases and J by 6 bases; unmatched bases: 12. CDR1 is MNHEY, CDR2 SVGAGI, per germline. This CDR3 comprises 14 residues. The CDR3 spells CASNLGGPETEQYF. The DNA of the CDR3 is TGTGCCAGCAACTTAGGGGGCCCAGAGACCGAGCAGTACTTC.

V gene TRBV29-1 combines with J gene TRBJ2-7; no definite D call. From germline, CDR1 is SQVTM and CDR2 ANQGSEA. The CDR3 is made up of 14 amino acids. V lost 4 bases and J 5 bases, leaving 18 bases between the germline ends. The CDR3 nucleotides are TGCAGCGTTGCAAAGGTCGGCGCGGCCCACGAGCAGTACTTC. This gives the protein CSVAKVGAAHEQYF.